This T cell receptor (beta chain) was sequenced in a study of PD-L1 blockade in urothelial cancer. In the study overall: Patients started atezolizumab in 2014, 1,200 mg intravenously every 3 weeks. The researchers analyzed blood 3 weeks (second dose) and 6 weeks after treatment start. The median number of T cells present in blood samples was approximately 130,000. Notes on the study in general: Durable-benefit patients expanded tumor-associated blood clones more at 3 weeks.

The assay was immunoSEQ multiplex PCR, and TCRdb's table has in-frame clones only and misses some. The sample holds around 56,000 clones, more than 70% seen once. This clone was counted a single time. The antigen remains undetermined. The origin of this receptor is a man aged 50-59 years with urothelial cancer. The source material was PBMCs, sampled around atezolizumab (anti-PD-L1) treatment.

CDR3 sequence (DNA): TGTGCCAGCAGTCCTATGGACGGGGTAAACTACAATGAGCAGTTCTTC. It translates to CASSPMDGVNYNEQFF. This chain uses TRBV14 with TRBJ2-1, with D possibly being TRBD2 (5 bases). Germline V gene sequence: CDR1 SGHDN, CDR2 FVKESK. The CDR3 is made up of 16 amino acids. V lost 6 bases to trimming and J lost 3 bases, with 18 bases between them.